This TCR beta chain was sequenced during a study of Graves' ophthalmopathy and Graves' hyperthyroidism. Study conclusions and caveats: Blood also harbored most expanded thyroid clonotypes above 0.001 frequency. A model built from 13 signatures distinguished ophthalmopathy from stable hyperthyroidism with approximately 89% sensitivity and about 84% specificity.

As diagnostic evidence, clinical symptoms, serum thyroxine, TRAb, thyroid ultrasound and orbital computed tomography were relied upon. The sample holds many counts of this clonotype. The target antigen is unknown. The authors amplified TCR beta CDR3 regions, and they did so from RNA transcripts for repertoire sequencing. RT-PCR in the first round used HTBI primers; a second-round multiplex PCR followed. TCRdb reanalysed the multiplex PCR reads using MiXCR and keeps one entry per CDR3 protein. The data show over a million distinct CDR3 sequences, approximately 35% seen once. Trimming cost V 0 bases and J 4 bases, with 15 bases left between them. Looked up from germline, CDR1 is DFQATT and CDR2 is SNEGSKA (reference sequence). The CDR3 contains 15 residues.

V usage is TRBV20-1 and J usage is TRBJ1-2; no clear D gene. The receptor comes from an adult man with Graves' hyperthyroidism. What was sequenced was peripheral blood or thyroid tissue (not recorded which). The CDR3 coding sequence is TGCAGTGCTAGAGATCACGCTTACGGAGCCTATGGCTACACCTTC. The encoded protein is CSARDHAYGAYGYTF.